This TCR beta chain was obtained from a study of CD8+ T cells in alopecia areata. cDNA reverse transcribed from extracted RNA served as the sequencing template. The protocol was immunoSEQ multiplex PCR, while the TCRdb copy is restricted to in-frame clones and leaves out a portion. The repertoire consists of about 200,000 clones, with around 50% occurring once and the leading ten covering roughly 5.3%. This clone came up once. The sample has other DNA sequences that encode this CDR3 too. This clonotype was obtained from a human donor in good health. Sequencing was carried out using CD8+ T cells sorted from blood.

DNA of the CDR3: TGTGCCAGCAGTGAATCTCTAAATACTGAAGCTTTCTTT. Its protein is CASSESLNTEAFF. This chain joins TRBV25-1 and TRBJ1-1; D not resolved. Germline assignment: CDR1 MGHDK and CDR2 SYGVNS. This CDR3 has 13 amino acids. V lost 1 base to trimming and J lost 5 bases, with 8 bases between them.